The entry below describes one T cell receptor beta chain. The antigen remains unidentified. Reverse transcribing all isolated RNA meant expressed TCRB transcripts were sequenced. TCRdb's copy holds only in-frame clones and misses some; the assay was immunoSEQ multiplex PCR. Of roughly 100,000 clones detected, under 30% appear once; the ten largest clones hold 0.5% to 0.6%. The data stem from a study of beta chain features in type 1 diabetes. Study in general: Cells sorted and examined across all samples totaled 85 million to 130 million. Study-wide results and caveats: Any PCR bias toward short templates would affect both groups alike. The naive, central memory and Treg TCRB repertoires looked more alike in patients than they did in healthy donors. Among patients with Type 1 diabetes, TCRB CDR3s were moderately but significantly shorter in every one of the four CD4+ subsets.

Material: central memory CD4+ T cells from blood. The sequence was obtained from a young woman with type 1 diabetes.

CDR3 coding DNA: TGCGCCAGCAGTGGTCGGACTATCCGCACAGATACGCAGTATTTT. This translates into CASSGRTIRTDTQYF. The chain has TRBV10-2 and TRBJ2-3, with D possibly matching TRBD2 (6 bases). This CDR3 spans 15 amino acids. Deletions cut 4 bases from V and 1 base from J, with 12 bases between. Germline CDR1 and CDR2: WSHSY and SAAADI.